This TCR beta chain originates from a study of T-cell reconstitution after alpha-beta-depleted transplantation in children. This clonotype has more than one count but fewer than ten. Its matching antigen is unknown. There are 17 residues in the CDR3. Germline CDR1 and CDR2: LNHNV and YYDKDF (reference sequence). V lost 4 bases and J lost 2, with 18 bases in between. The study, taken as a whole, reports: Reportedly, only several hundred clones from non-depleted graft cells drove alpha-beta T-cell counts at about two months. Newly produced T cells mostly provided counts and TCRbeta diversity after one year, as hyperexpanded clones declined. The origin of high day-60 TCRbeta diversity in some patients lay in surviving recipient T cells and thymic progenitors.

Unique molecular identifiers were incorporated into the prepared TCRbeta library. TCRdb used MiXCR to reprocess the PCR reads, holding one entry per CDR3 protein. The sample contains approximately 500,000 distinct CDR3 sequences, 25% to 30% of which appear only once. The sequencing here drew on PBMCs, taken before TCRalphabeta/CD19-depleted stem cell transplant. This sequence joins TRBV15 and TRBJ2-1; a weak D match, TRBD2 (6 bases). The source is a boy in the first two years of life with Wiskott-Aldrich syndrome, due to receive a stem cell transplant. The CDR3 sequence: CATSKRSGEVAYNEQFF. The CDR3 DNA sequence: TGTGCCACCAGCAAGAGGTCGGGAGAAGTAGCCTACAATGAGCAGTTCTTC.